This TCR beta chain was documented in a study of blood T cell repertoires in COVID-19. In the study overall: The origin of the acute and convalescent COVID-19 samples was the United States, Italy and Spain. In each case, the material was cDNA or gDNA derived from T cells, B-cell-depleted T cells, or PBMCs.

The CDR3 is 16 residues long. Trimming cost V 8 bases and J 5 bases; bases outside gene matches: 15. Germline CDR1 KGHDR, CDR2 SFDVKD. Per the original methods: Counts of nucleated cells, estimated from reference gene primer amplification, were obtained. Produced via immunoSEQ multiplex PCR; TCRdb's table is partial and in-frame only. V, J and clone size are taken as reported in that table, and D and trimming were inferred from the DNA itself. The sample holds around 250,000 clones, about 87% seen once. The receptor comes from a human donor in a cohort sampled during active COVID-19. The sequenced sample was peripheral blood. The chain has TRBV24-1 and TRBJ2-7; 9 positions agree with TRBD1. CDR3: CATTSLKGTGWDEQYF. The DNA for the CDR3 is TGTGCCACCACCTCCCTTAAGGGGACAGGGTGGGACGAGCAGTACTTC.